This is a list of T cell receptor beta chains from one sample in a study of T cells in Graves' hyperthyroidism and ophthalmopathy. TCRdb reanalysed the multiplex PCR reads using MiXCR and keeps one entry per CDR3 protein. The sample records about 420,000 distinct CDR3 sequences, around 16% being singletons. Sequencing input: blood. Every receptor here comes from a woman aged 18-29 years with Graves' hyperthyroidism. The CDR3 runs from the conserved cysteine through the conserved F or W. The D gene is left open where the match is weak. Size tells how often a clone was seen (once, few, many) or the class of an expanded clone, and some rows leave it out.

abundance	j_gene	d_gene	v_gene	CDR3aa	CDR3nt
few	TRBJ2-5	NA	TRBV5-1	CASSLAWGMRETQYF	TGCGCCAGCAGCTTGGCCTGGGGGATGAGGGAGACCCAGTACTTC
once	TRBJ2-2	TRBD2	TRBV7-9	CASSLIPPRGAGELFF	TGTGCCAGCAGCTTAATCCCACCCCGGGGGGCCGGGGAGCTGTTTTTT
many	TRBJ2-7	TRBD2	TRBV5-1	CASSFGGGTYEQYF	TGCGCCAGCAGCTTCGGGGGAGGGACCTACGAGCAGTACTTC
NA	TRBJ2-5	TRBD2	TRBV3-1	CASSPIGLAGNTRGETQYF	TGTGCCAGCAGTCCGATCGGACTAGCGGGCAATACCCGAGGGGAGACCCAGTACTTC
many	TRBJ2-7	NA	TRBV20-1	CSASFAGDDDEQYF	TGCAGTGCTAGTTTCGCAGGGGATGACGACGAGCAGTACTTC
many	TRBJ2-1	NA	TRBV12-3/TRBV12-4	CASIRTDNEQFF	TGTGCCAGCATTCGGACAGACAATGAGCAGTTCTTC
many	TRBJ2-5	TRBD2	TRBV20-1	CSARGRMVDPSKPRGGQETQYF	TGCAGTGCTAGAGGGCGAATGGTTGATCCTTCAAAACCGCGGGGGGGTCAAGAGACCCAGTACTTC
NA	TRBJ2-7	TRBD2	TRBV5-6	CASSPYGGGIPYEQYF	TGTGCCAGCAGCCCCTATGGCGGGGGAATCCCCTACGAGCAGTACTTC
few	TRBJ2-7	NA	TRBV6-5	CASSTQGGFYEQYF	TGTGCCAGCAGTACTCAGGGGGGCTTCTACGAGCAGTACTTC
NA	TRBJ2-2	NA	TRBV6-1	CASSELVLTGELFF	TGTGCCAGCAGTGAACTAGTCCTCACCGGGGAGCTGTTTTTT
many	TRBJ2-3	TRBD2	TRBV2	CASTLRLAGYTDTQYF	TGTGCCAGCACACTAAGACTAGCGGGATACACAGATACGCAGTATTTT
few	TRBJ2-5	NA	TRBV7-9	CASRSGDKETQYF	TGTGCCAGCAGAAGCGGGGACAAAGAGACCCAGTACTTC
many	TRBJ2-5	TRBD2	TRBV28	CAANPASGARETQYF	TGTGCCGCAAATCCTGCTAGCGGAGCTAGGGAGACCCAGTACTTC
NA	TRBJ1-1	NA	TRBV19	CASSINQKEAFF	TGTGCCAGTAGTATAAATCAGAAAGAAGCTTTCTTT
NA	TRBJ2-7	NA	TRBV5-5	CASSLWQATYEQYF	TGTGCCAGCAGCCTGTGGCAGGCCACCTACGAGCAGTACTTC
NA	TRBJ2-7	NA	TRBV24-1	CATSDLQTGEQYF	TGTGCCACCAGTGATTTGCAGACGGGCGAGCAGTACTTC
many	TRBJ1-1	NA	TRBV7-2	CASTKELLNTEAFF	TGTGCCAGCACGAAGGAGCTTTTGAACACTGAAGCTTTCTTT
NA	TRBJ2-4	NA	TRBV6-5	CASSYGSVKNIQYF	TGTGCCAGCAGTTACGGGTCAGTCAAAAACATTCAGTACTTC
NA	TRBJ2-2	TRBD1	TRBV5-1	CASSPTGGTGGELFF	TGCGCCAGCAGCCCTACAGGGGGCACGGGCGGGGAGCTGTTTTTT
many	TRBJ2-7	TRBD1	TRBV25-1	CASSEESLGQGYEQYF	TGTGCCAGCAGTGAAGAGTCTTTGGGACAGGGGTACGAGCAGTACTTC
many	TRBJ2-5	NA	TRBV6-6	CASSYVASHQETQYF	TGTGCCAGCAGTTACGTCGCTAGCCACCAAGAGACCCAGTACTTC
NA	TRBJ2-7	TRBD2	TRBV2	CASSEGGGKDEQYF	TGTGCCAGCAGTGAGGGGGGAGGGAAGGACGAGCAGTACTTC
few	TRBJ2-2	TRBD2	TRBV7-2	CASSPQAGGGELFF	TGTGCCAGCAGCCCCCAAGCGGGAGGAGGGGAGCTGTTTTTT
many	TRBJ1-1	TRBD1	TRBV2	CASSGMLQGAQLNTEAFF	TGTGCCAGCAGTGGAATGCTCCAGGGGGCTCAGCTTAACACTGAAGCTTTCTTT
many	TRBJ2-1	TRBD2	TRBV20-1	CSARVLADTYNEQFF	TGCAGTGCTAGAGTACTAGCGGACACCTACAATGAGCAGTTCTTC
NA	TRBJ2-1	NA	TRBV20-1	CSASFTPPHYNEQFF	TGCAGTGCTAGCTTCACCCCCCCACACTACAATGAGCAGTTCTTC
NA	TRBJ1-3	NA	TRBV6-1	CASNYSRISMDTIYF	TGTGCCAGCAATTACAGCCGGATTTCTATGGACACCATATATTTT
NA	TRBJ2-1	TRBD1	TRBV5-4	CASSPDRGLYEQFF	TGTGCCAGCAGCCCGGACAGGGGGCTCTATGAGCAGTTCTTC
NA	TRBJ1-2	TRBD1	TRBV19	CASSLPGTGKGYTF	TGTGCCAGTAGTCTTCCCGGGACAGGGAAAGGCTACACCTTC
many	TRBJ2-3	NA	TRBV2	CASSEQDYIHTQYF	TGTGCCAGCAGTGAACAGGACTATATCCATACGCAGTATTTT
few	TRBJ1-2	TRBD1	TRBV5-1	CASSPSLTGAGGQLYGYTF	TGCGCCAGCAGCCCGTCATTGACAGGGGCCGGGGGACAACTCTATGGCTACACCTTC
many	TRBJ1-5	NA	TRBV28	CASRIQGSGQPQHF	TGTGCCAGCAGGATACAGGGTAGCGGGCAGCCCCAGCATTTT
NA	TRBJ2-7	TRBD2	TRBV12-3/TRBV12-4	CASSSLIAGAPYEQYF	TGTGCCAGCAGCTCACTGATAGCGGGGGCCCCCTACGAGCAGTACTTC
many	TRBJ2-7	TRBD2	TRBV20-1	CSVPTSGGLYEQYF	TGCAGTGTTCCGACTAGCGGGGGCCTTTACGAGCAGTACTTC
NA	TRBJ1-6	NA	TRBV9	CASSVATAPDRGSPLHF	TGTGCCAGCAGCGTAGCGACTGCCCCGGACCGAGGTTCACCCCTCCACTTT
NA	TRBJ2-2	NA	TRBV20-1	CSGNPRDTGTGELFF	TGCAGTGGCAACCCGCGGGATACTGGCACCGGGGAGCTGTTTTTT
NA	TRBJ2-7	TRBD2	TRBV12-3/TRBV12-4	CASRSRVLAGEGYEQYF	TGTGCCAGCAGATCCCGGGTTCTAGCGGGAGAGGGGTACGAGCAGTACTTC
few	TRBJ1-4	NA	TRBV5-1	CASSSNTNEKLFF	TGCGCCAGCAGCTCTAACACTAATGAAAAACTGTTTTTT
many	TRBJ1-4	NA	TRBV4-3	CASSQDLYEKLFF	TGCGCCAGCAGCCAGGATCTGTATGAAAAACTGTTTTTT
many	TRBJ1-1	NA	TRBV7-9	CASSRRGFHGGTEAFF	TGTGCCAGCAGCCGGAGGGGTTTCCACGGGGGGACTGAAGCTTTCTTT
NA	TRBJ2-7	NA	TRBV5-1	CASSPANPGEQYF	TGCGCCAGCAGTCCAGCTAACCCGGGGGAGCAGTACTTC
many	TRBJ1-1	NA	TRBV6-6	CASSYAAGNTEAFF	TGTGCCAGCAGTTACGCTGCGGGGAACACTGAAGCTTTCTTT
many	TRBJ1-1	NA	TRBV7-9	CASSLAWGAEAFF	TGTGCCAGCAGCTTAGCGTGGGGGGCTGAAGCTTTCTTT
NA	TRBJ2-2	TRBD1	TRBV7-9	CASSLTDRGRSAGELFF	TGTGCCAGCAGCTTAACAGACAGGGGGCGCAGTGCCGGGGAGCTGTTTTTT
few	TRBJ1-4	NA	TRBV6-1	CASMGSRVGEKLFF	TGTGCCAGCATGGGTTCTAGAGTTGGTGAAAAACTGTTTTTT
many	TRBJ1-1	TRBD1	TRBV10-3	CAVRDRGLNTEAFF	TGTGCCGTCCGGGACAGGGGGCTGAACACTGAAGCTTTCTTT
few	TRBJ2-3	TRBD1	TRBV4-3	CASSPQGARTDTQYF	TGCGCCAGCAGCCCACAGGGGGCCCGCACAGATACGCAGTATTTT
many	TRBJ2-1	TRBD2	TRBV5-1	CASAQLAGGDNEQFF	TGCGCCAGCGCCCAACTAGCGGGAGGGGACAATGAGCAGTTCTTC